Below, 22 T cell receptor beta chains from the same sample are listed, as sequenced in a study of T cells in Graves' hyperthyroidism and ophthalmopathy. What was amplified from RNA transcripts were TCR beta CDR3 regions. The TCR CDR3 first-round RT-PCR relied on the HTBI primer set. A single record per CDR3 protein comes from TCRdb applying MiXCR to the multiplex PCR reads. The table records around 620,000 distinct CDR3 sequences, around 15% of them present only once. Sample: blood. These receptors were taken from a woman between 25 and 40 years old with Graves' hyperthyroidism.

Ten or more counts support this clonotype. V usage is TRBV5-5 and J usage is TRBJ2-1, with no clear D. CDR1 is SGHKS, CDR2 YYEKEE, per germline (reference sequence). This CDR3 comprises 14 residues. Trimming removed 1 base from V and 12 bases from J, with 17 bases in between. CDR3 bases: TGTGCCAGCAGCTTGTCACCCAGCGATGTCGGGCAGTTCTTC. Its protein product is CASSLSPSDVGQFF.

This clonotype has just a few counts. The rearrangement uses TRBV4-3 and TRBJ2-7; 13 nucleotides agree with TRBD2. The ends lost 0 bases at V and 6 bases at J; junction bases unmatched: 5. Per germline, CDR1 LGHNA and CDR2 YSLEER. CDR3 length: 16 amino acids. CDR3 DNA: TGCGCCAGCAGCCAAGAAGGACTAGCGGGAGTATCCGAGCAGTACTTC. Its translation: CASSQEGLAGVSEQYF.

This clonotype appeared many times. The rearrangement joins TRBV6-2 or TRBV6-3 to TRBJ2-5, with TRBD2 identical over 8 bases. Germline CDR1 is MNHEY and CDR2 is SVGEGT. After removal of 7 bases from V and 3 bases from J, the junction contained 7 bases not matched to a gene. The CDR3 totals 14 residues. Here the CDR3 DNA reads TGTGCCAGCACCCGACTAGCGAGAGAAGAGACCCAGTACTTC. This codes for CASTRLAREETQYF.

The CDR3 DNA sequence: TGTGCCAGCAGACAGGACAGGGTTAACACCGGGGAGCTGTTTTTT. Amino acids: CASRQDRVNTGELFF. The chain is built from TRBV7-3 and TRBJ2-2, with TRBD1 matching over 8 bases. V lost 6 bases to trimming and J lost 2 bases; unmatched junction nucleotides: 5. In germline, CDR1 is SGHTA, CDR2 FQGTGA. This CDR3 comprises 15 residues. The variable domain in full, with the rest retrieved from reference TRBV7-3 and TRBJ2-2, is GAGVSQTPSNKVTEKGKYVELRCDPISGHTALYWYRQSLGQGPEFLIYFQGTGAADDSGLPNDRFFAVRPEGSVSTLKIQRTERGDSAVYLCASRQDRVNTGELFFGEGSRLTVL.

This chain connects TRBV3-1 to TRBJ1-2; 7 bases are shared with TRBD1. CDR1 is LGHDT and CDR2 is YNNKEL in the germline V gene (reference sequence). The CDR3 has 15 amino acids. Trimming at V came to 0 bases and at J to 5 bases, leaving 6 bases not matched to a gene. The CDR3 here is CASSQEPPGGYGYTF. The CDR3 region has the DNA TGTGCCAGCAGCCAAGAACCTCCAGGGGGGTATGGCTACACCTTC.

Ten or more counts support this clonotype. J is TRBJ1-1 and V is TRBV30; D gene uncertain. V was clipped by 4 bases and J by 2 bases, with 11 bases between them. CDR1 and CDR2 from the germline V gene are GTSNPN and SVGIG (reference sequence). The CDR3 length is 13 residues. The CDR3 region has the DNA TGTGCCTGGACGTTCACTCGAAACACTGAAGCTTTCTTT. Translation gives CAWTFTRNTEAFF.

This clonotype was seen many times. The gene calls are TRBV30 and TRBJ1-1; weak D call: TRBD1 (6 bases). V lost 3 bases, J lost 7 bases, and 15 bases lay in between. This CDR3 region has 13 residues. CDR1 and CDR2 (germline): GTSNPN, SVGIG (reference sequence). The CDR3 protein is CAWRRGNTLEAFF. For the CDR3, the DNA is TGTGCCTGGAGGAGGGGGAATACACTTGAAGCTTTCTTT.

This clonotype has more than one count but fewer than ten. The chain joins TRBV9 to TRBJ1-1, with D maybe TRBD1 (5 bases). The CDR3 length is 15 residues. Germline-derived CDR1 and CDR2 are SGDLS and YYNGEE. V lost 0 bases and J 5 bases, leaving 14 bases between the germline ends. The CDR3 nucleotides are TGTGCCAGCAGCGTAGGGTTTGGGGGTCGAACTGAAGCTTTCTTT. This sequence encodes CASSVGFGGRTEAFF.

This clonotype was seen more than once but under ten times. The chain employs TRBV6-1 and TRBJ1-5; maybe TRBD1 (6 bases). CDR1 is MNHNS, CDR2 SASEGT, per germline. The CDR3 totals 14 residues. Between the trimmed V and J ends, which lost 5 bases and 4 bases, there was a span of 12 bases. CDR3 in DNA: TGTGCCAGCAGTTCCGACAGGAGGAATCAGCCCCAGCATTTT. This encodes CASSSDRRNQPQHF.

In this sample, this clonotype turned up many times. J is TRBJ2-7 and V is TRBV7-2; the D is unclear. Between the trimmed V and J ends, which lost 5 bases and 2 bases, there was a span of 16 bases. CDR3 length equals 15 residues. Per germline, CDR1 SGHTA and CDR2 FQGNSA. The CDR3 DNA follows: TGTGCCAGCAGCCCCGCCTCGAGACGGACCTACGAGCAGTACTTC. Residues: CASSPASRRTYEQYF.

This clonotype was detected a few times. V is TRBV11-2 and J is TRBJ2-3; D possibly corresponds to TRBD1 (6 bases). Trimming removed 5 bases at V and 3 bases at J, with 15 bases between. CDR1 SGHAT and CDR2 FQNNGV come from the germline V gene. The CDR3 is 15 amino acids. This chain's CDR3 is CASSRTAQGTDTQYF. Here the CDR3 DNA reads TGTGCCAGCAGCCGCACGGCACAGGGTACAGATACGCAGTATTTT.

This clonotype was recorded many times. The chain joins TRBV29-1 to TRBJ1-5; TRBD1 is a possible D gene (5 bases). Germline V lookup: CDR1 SQVTM, CDR2 ANQGSEA. The V end was cut by 5 bases, the J end by 2 bases, with 13 bases between. This CDR3 is built from 14 residues. The CDR3 here is CSVSEGNGNQPQHF. The CDR3 nucleotides are TGCAGCGTTTCCGAGGGGAATGGCAATCAGCCCCAGCATTTT.

This chain links TRBV28 with TRBJ2-7; 10 bases agree with TRBD1. V shed 5 bases and J 3 bases; nucleotides not matched to a gene: 10. Per germline, CDR1 MDHEN and CDR2 SYDVKM. This CDR3 is 16 amino acids long. The CDR3 DNA follows: TGTGCCAGCAGTCTACCCCGGGACAGGGGACTCTACGAGCAGTACTTC. Encoded protein: CASSLPRDRGLYEQYF.

The sample holds many counts of this clonotype. This chain joins TRBV2 and TRBJ1-1, with 8 bases aligning to TRBD1. The length of the CDR3 is 13 residues. Germline V CDR1 and CDR2: SNHLY, FYNNEI. With 6 bases clipped from V and 4 bases from J, the junction kept 4 bases outside the gene matches. The CDR3 bases are TGTGCCAGCAGACCGACAGGGGTCACTGAAGCTTTCTTT. Translated: CASRPTGVTEAFF.

This clonotype was seen ten or more times. This chain connects TRBV11-2 to TRBJ2-2; unclear D gene. This CDR3 has 13 amino acids. Germline CDR1 is SGHAT and CDR2 is FQNNGV. Trimming cost V 5 bases and J 8 bases, with 12 bases left between them. Here the CDR3 reads CASSPSNTGELFF. Here the CDR3 DNA reads TGTGCCAGCAGCCCAAGTAATACTGGGGAGCTGTTTTTT.

This clonotype came up many times. The chain links TRBV2 to TRBJ1-2, with a weak D call TRBD1 (6 bases). Germline loops: CDR1 SNHLY, CDR2 FYNNEI. CDR3 length: 18 residues. With 0 bases removed from V and 0 bases from J, the gap between germline ends came to 17 bases. Written as DNA, the CDR3 is TGTGCCAGCAGTGAAGCGCCGAGTGGGGGGGCCCCTAACTATGGCTACACCTTC. Amino acids: CASSEAPSGGAPNYGYTF. The entire variable domain, with the rest obtained from reference TRBV2 and TRBJ1-2, is as follows: EPEVTQTPSHQVTQMGQEVILRCVPISNHLYFYWYRQILGQKVEFLVSFYNNEISEKSEIFDDQFSVERPDGSNFTLKIRSTKLEDSAMYFCASSEAPSGGAPNYGYTFGSGTRLTVV.

The chain uses TRBV10-2 and TRBJ2-5, with D possibly TRBD1 on 5 matching bases. The CDR3 loop spans 13 amino acids. The V end was cut by 8 bases, the J end by 5 bases, with 15 bases between. The germline gives CDR1 WSHSY, CDR2 SAAADI. CDR3 protein: CASGASLLETQYF. CDR3 nucleotides: TGCGCCAGCGGGGCCAGTCTCCTCGAGACCCAGTACTTC.

Comment on this clonotype: This could be a read error, since a much larger clone is one nucleotide away. This sequence joins TRBV28 and TRBJ2-1; 7 bases map to TRBD1. The CDR3 consists of 15 residues. The J segment lost 0 bases and the V segment lost 5 bases, leaving 4 bases of the junction unmatched. Germline lookup yields CDR1 MDHEN and CDR2 SYDVKM. The chain's CDR3 is CASSPNRGSYNEQFF. The CDR3 DNA reads TGTGCCAGCAGTCCCAACAGGGGCTCCTACAATGAGCAGTTCTTC.

This clonotype turned up a few times. V is TRBV10-1 and J is TRBJ2-1, with 10 bases lining up with TRBD2. Germline-derived CDR1 and CDR2 are WNHNN and SYGVQD (reference sequence). The V segment lost 5 bases and the J segment 5 bases; nucleotides outside the gene matches: 6. This CDR3 comprises 15 residues. As DNA, the CDR3 is TGCGCCAGCAGTCCTAGCGGGAGTATACACAATGAGCAGTTCTTC. Its protein is CASSPSGSIHNEQFF.

V is TRBV12-5 and J is TRBJ1-5, with D possibly being TRBD1 (5 bases). This CDR3 contains 14 residues. CDR1 and CDR2 (germline): LGHNT, FRNRAP. The V end lost 5 bases, the J end lost 6 bases, and 14 bases lay between the germline ends. The CDR3 bases are TGTGCTAGTGGTATCTATATTGGGGGTCAGCCCCAGCATTTT. Translating it yields CASGIYIGGQPQHF.

This clonotype was recorded once. This CDR3 reads CSVESTRAGYGYTF. The CDR3, as DNA: TGCAGCGTGGAATCGACCAGGGCGGGCTATGGCTACACCTTC. The rearrangement uses TRBV29-1 and TRBJ1-2; the D gene is possibly TRBD1 (5 bases). Trimming took 6 bases from V and 4 from J, leaving 18 bases between them. Germline CDR1 is SQVTM and CDR2 is ANQGSEA. This CDR3 contains 14 residues.

This chain links TRBV7-2 with TRBJ2-7; the D is unclear. Trimming took off 1 base at V and 0 bases at J, with 10 bases between the two ends. The CDR3 is made up of 15 amino acids. Looked up from germline, CDR1 is SGHTA and CDR2 is FQGNSA. Written as DNA, the CDR3 is TGTGCCAGCAGCTTAGTCGGTCCCGCCTCCTACGAGCAGTACTTC. Protein: CASSLVGPASYEQYF.